The present entry profiles one T cell receptor beta chain with its context. As originally analysed: Estimated nucleated cell counts came from reference gene primer amplification. Method: immunoSEQ multiplex PCR; TCRdb's copy keeps in-frame clones and lacks some. D and trimming come from the DNA, and the V and J calls and clone size come from that table. The sample includes 150,000 or so clones, around 78% of them seen just once. This specimen comes from a study of blood T cell repertoires in COVID-19. Trimming stripped 8 bases from V and 5 bases from J, with 21 bases between. The germline CDR1 and CDR2 sequences are LNHDA and SQIVND (reference sequence). The CDR3 runs to 15 residues.

This sequence joins TRBV19 and TRBJ2-5; TRBD2 might be the D (6 bases). Sample: peripheral blood. This TCR was recovered from a man at least 80 years old with acute or convalescent COVID-19. CDR3 loop: CASRTNRESGETQYF. The DNA for the CDR3 is TGTGCCAGTCGAACCAATCGGGAGTCCGGGGAGACCCAGTACTTC.